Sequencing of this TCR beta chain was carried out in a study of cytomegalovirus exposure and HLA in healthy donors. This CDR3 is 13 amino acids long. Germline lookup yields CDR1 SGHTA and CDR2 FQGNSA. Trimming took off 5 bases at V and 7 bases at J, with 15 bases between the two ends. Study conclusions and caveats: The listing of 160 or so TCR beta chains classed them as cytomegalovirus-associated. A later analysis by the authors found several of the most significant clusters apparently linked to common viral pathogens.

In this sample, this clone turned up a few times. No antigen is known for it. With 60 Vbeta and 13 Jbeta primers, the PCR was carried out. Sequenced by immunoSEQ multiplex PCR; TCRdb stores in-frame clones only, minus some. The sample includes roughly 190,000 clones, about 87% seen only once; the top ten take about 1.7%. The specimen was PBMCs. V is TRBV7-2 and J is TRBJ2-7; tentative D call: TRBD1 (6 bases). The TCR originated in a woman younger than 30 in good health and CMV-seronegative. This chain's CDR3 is CASSQGPNREQYF. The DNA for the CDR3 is TGTGCCAGCAGCCAGGGGCCAAATCGGGAGCAGTACTTC.